Each of the 20 T cell receptor beta chains below was sequenced from the same sample in a study of shared clonotypes between healthy human individuals. Sequencing was performed with immunoSEQ multiplex PCR; in TCRdb, only in-frame clones are kept and a portion is missing. The top ten hold about 0.059% of the sample, which has around 510,000 clones, roughly 95% seen once. The sequencing sample was made of naive CD4+ T cells sorted from blood. Subset here: CD45RA+ positively selected. The receptors here all came from a woman younger than 45 in good health.

This chain joins TRBV2 and TRBJ2-1, with unresolved D. V dropped 7 bases and J dropped 10 bases, with 11 bases sitting between them. CDR1 and CDR2 from the germline V gene are SNHLY and FYNNEI. The CDR3 length is 11 residues. The CDR3 DNA reads as TGTGCCAGCATTCGGGTGGACGAGCAGTTCTTC. Protein: CASIRVDEQFF.

The rearrangement uses TRBV6-6 and TRBJ2-1; 8 bases line up with TRBD2. The J segment lost 8 bases and the V segment lost 2 bases, leaving 8 bases of the junction unmatched. This CDR3 region has 15 residues. In germline, CDR1 is MNHNY, CDR2 SVGAGI (reference sequence). In DNA, the CDR3 is TGTGCCAGCAGTTACCCTAGCGGGTATACCGATGAGCAGTTCTTC. Translated, it gives CASSYPSGYTDEQFF.

There are a few counts of this clone. The V call is TRBV7-9, the J call TRBJ1-2; D call uncertain. Germline V gene sequence: CDR1 SEHNR, CDR2 FQNEAQ (reference sequence). The CDR3 contains 16 residues. V dropped 3 bases and J dropped 4 bases, with 18 bases sitting between them. CDR3 sequence: CASSLGATLSPYGYTF. CDR3 DNA sequence: TGTGCCAGCAGCTTGGGTGCTACACTCTCACCCTATGGCTACACCTTC.

V gene TRBV5-1 combines with J gene TRBJ2-1; 7 bases line up with TRBD2. Germline values: CDR1 SGHRS, CDR2 YFSETQ. Losses at the gene ends were 4 bases for V and 1 base for J; bases not matched to a gene: 14. CDR3 length equals 18 residues. CDR3 residues: CASSMGRGGRASYNEQFF. The CDR3 DNA is TGCGCCAGCAGCATGGGGAGAGGTGGGAGGGCATCCTACAATGAGCAGTTCTTC.

The chain combines TRBV19 with TRBJ2-7, with D possibly matching TRBD2 (6 bases). V was cut by 5 bases and J by 3 bases, with 23 bases left in between. There are 17 residues in the CDR3. The germline CDR1 and CDR2 sequences are LNHDA and SQIVND (reference sequence). CDR3 nucleotides: TGTGCCAGTAGTCCCCTACCCGGGCCCCCGGGGGACTACGAGCAGTACTTC. Translated, it gives CASSPLPGPPGDYEQYF.

The J gene is TRBJ1-1, the V gene TRBV5-6; 9 bases fit TRBD1. J was trimmed by 1 base and V by 7 bases; bases with no gene match: 8. Germline-derived CDR1 and CDR2 are SGHDT and YYEEEE. This CDR3 is built from 15 residues. CDR3 sequence (DNA): TGTGCCAGCGAGGGACAGGGCCGTGGGAACACTGAAGCTTTCTTT. Amino acids: CASEGQGRGNTEAFF.

The chain links TRBV28 to TRBJ2-6, with a weak D call TRBD1 (5 bases). Germline CDR1 is MDHEN and CDR2 is SYDVKM. The CDR3 has 15 amino acids. V was pared by 6 bases and J by 2 bases, with 11 bases between. CDR3 in DNA: TGTGCCAGCAGAACTCAGGGTGCTGGGGCCAACGTCCTGACTTTC. It yields the protein CASRTQGAGANVLTF.

The CDR3 region is CASKSRQGNTQYF. Written as DNA, the CDR3 is TGTGCCAGCAAGTCCCGACAGGGGAATACGCAGTATTTT. The V call is TRBV2, the J call TRBJ2-3; TRBD1 agrees at 8 bases. The CDR3 has 13 residues. V gave up 7 bases and J gave up 7 bases; unmatched junction bases: 7. From germline, CDR1 is SNHLY and CDR2 FYNNEI. Full variable domain (missing parts from reference TRBV2 and TRBJ2-3): EPEVTQTPSHQVTQMGQEVILRCVPISNHLYFYWYRQILGQKVEFLVSFYNNEISEKSEIFDDQFSVERPDGSNFTLKIRSTKLEDSAMYFCASKSRQGNTQYFGPGTRLTVL.

This clone was observed a handful of times. The chain couples TRBV29-1 to TRBJ2-7; TRBD2 is a possible D gene (6 bases). This CDR3 is 13 amino acids long. CDR1 and CDR2 from the germline V gene are SQVTM and ANQGSEA. The V end was cut by 5 bases, the J end by 2 bases, with 13 bases between. The CDR3 coding sequence is TGCAGCGTTTCCGGGGGTGGTCCCTACGAGCAGTACTTC. It yields the protein CSVSGGGPYEQYF.

The V call is TRBV30, the J call TRBJ1-1; D is unclear. The V end lost 4 bases, the J end lost 1 base, and 10 bases lay between the germline ends. Germline assignment: CDR1 GTSNPN and CDR2 SVGIG (reference sequence). This CDR3 is built from 13 residues. The CDR3 sequence is CAWIGRWNTEAFF. CDR3 bases: TGTGCCTGGATAGGTAGGTGGAACACTGAAGCTTTCTTT.

V and J are TRBV23-1 and TRBJ2-3, with D hard to call. TRBV23-1 is filed as an ORF, its function uncertain. V was trimmed by 8 bases and J by 9 bases, leaving 9 bases between them. The CDR3 sequence is 10 residues long. CDR3 nucleotide sequence: TGCGCCAGCCCCCCCGGCACGCAGTATTTT. Amino acids: CASPPGTQYF.

The V gene is TRBV5-4, the J gene TRBJ2-3, with TRBD1 identical over 7 bases. V was pared by 4 bases and J by 4 bases, with 3 bases of the junction left unmatched. The germline V gene encodes CDR1 SGHNT and CDR2 YYREEE (reference sequence). This CDR3 region has 13 residues. CDR3 sequence: CASSLDRADTQYF. The CDR3 bases are TGTGCCAGCAGCCTAGACAGGGCAGATACGCAGTATTTT.

The V call is TRBV15, the J call TRBJ2-1; TRBD2 might be the D (6 bases). The length of the CDR3 is 13 residues. The V and J ends lost 5 bases and 7 bases respectively, with 12 bases between them. The germline V gene has CDR1 LNHNV and CDR2 YYDKDF (reference sequence). The CDR3 DNA reads as TGTGCCACCAGCCGCCGACTAGTTAATGAGCAGTTCTTC. It codes for CATSRRLVNEQFF.

The chain carries TRBV5-1 and TRBJ2-7; D possibly uses TRBD1 or TRBD2 (5 bases each). The CDR3 contains 13 residues. Looked up from germline, CDR1 is SGHRS and CDR2 is YFSETQ. The V and J ends lost 0 bases and 3 bases respectively, with 7 bases between them. The CDR3 nucleotides read TGCGCCAGCAGCTTGGGGGGGAACTACGAGCAGTACTTC. This translates into CASSLGGNYEQYF.

The chain carries TRBV7-9 and TRBJ2-6; D may be TRBD1 or TRBD2 (6 bases each). Germline loops: CDR1 SEHNR, CDR2 FQNEAQ (reference sequence). V dropped 1 base and J dropped 1 base, with 8 bases sitting between them. The CDR3 runs to 16 residues. The CDR3 loop reads CASSLVGGSGANVLTF. The CDR3 nucleotides read TGTGCCAGCAGCTTAGTAGGGGGGTCTGGGGCCAACGTCCTGACTTTC.

This chain joins TRBV28 and TRBJ2-1, with D maybe TRBD2 (5 bases). Trimming removed 3 bases from V and 4 bases from J, with 10 bases in between. This CDR3 spans 14 amino acids. Germline CDR1 is MDHEN and CDR2 is SYDVKM. The CDR3 DNA follows: TGTGCCAGCAGTTTGAGGGTACGGTACAATGAGCAGTTCTTC. This translates into CASSLRVRYNEQFF.

This sequence joins TRBV28 and TRBJ2-7, with D tentatively TRBD1 or TRBD2 (5 bases each). V lost 2 bases and J 3 bases, leaving 11 bases between the germline ends. This CDR3 spans 14 amino acids. Germline CDR1 reads MDHEN; CDR2 reads SYDVKM. The CDR3, as DNA: TGTGCCAGCAGTTTACCGGGACGGGGCTACGAGCAGTACTTC. This translates into CASSLPGRGYEQYF. The entire variable domain, with the rest obtained from reference TRBV28 and TRBJ2-7, is as follows: DVKVTQSSRYLVKRTGEKVFLECVQDMDHENMFWYRQDPGLGLRLIYFSYDVKMKEKGDIPEGYSVSREKKERFSLILESASTNQTSMYLCASSLPGRGYEQYFGPGTRLTVT.

The chain is built from TRBV7-9 and TRBJ2-7, with D tentatively TRBD1 (6 bases). Germline CDR1 SEHNR, CDR2 FQNEAQ (reference sequence). The V end was cut by 8 bases, the J end by 2 bases, with 13 bases between. The CDR3 length is 13 residues. Here the CDR3 DNA reads TGTGCCAGCTCGGACAGCCCCCCCTACGAGCAGTACTTC. Protein: CASSDSPPYEQYF.

The chain employs TRBV5-1 and TRBJ2-5; no firm D call. Germline-derived CDR1 and CDR2 are SGHRS and YFSETQ. This CDR3 is 13 amino acids long. The V gene lost 2 bases and the J gene lost 3 bases, with 8 bases spanning the gap. CDR3 region: CASSFVLKETQYF. The CDR3 coding sequence is TGCGCCAGCAGCTTCGTTTTAAAAGAGACCCAGTACTTC.

V usage is TRBV13 and J usage is TRBJ2-7, with 8 bases identical to TRBD2. CDR3 size: 15 residues. Trimming took 5 bases from V and 2 from J; bases not matched to a gene: 8. Germline-derived CDR1 and CDR2 are PRHDT and FYEKMQ (reference sequence). The DNA for the CDR3 is TGTGCCAGCAGCGGACAGATAGCGGGGACCTACGAGCAGTACTTC. This sequence encodes CASSGQIAGTYEQYF.